This T cell receptor (beta chain) was captured in a study of long-term antiretroviral therapy in people with HIV. General study results and limits: The repertoire was dominated at all time points by clones expanded before ART. Researchers lacked any data on ART adherence, viral resistance or therapy changes. Dating from about 2004 to 2017, the blood was possibly obtained under older ART regimens.

Investigators performed immunoSEQ version v3.0 at survey level. Method: immunoSEQ multiplex PCR; TCRdb's copy keeps in-frame clones and lacks some. The sample lists under 15,000 clones, 82% occurring once. In the case of this clone: The antigen is undetermined.

The CDR3 loop spans 13 amino acids. V lost 6 bases to trimming and J lost 3 bases; unmatched junction nucleotides: 2. Germline V gene data show CDR1 as MNHEY and CDR2 as SMNVEV (reference sequence). This sample comprised unsorted PBMCs, obtained just over 8 years after starting antiretroviral therapy. The chain recombines TRBV27 with TRBJ2-5, with TRBD1 matching 9 bases. The sequence was collected from a man aged 50 to 59 with HIV. CDR3 region: CASRRTGEETQYF. CDR3 bases: TGTGCCAGCAGGCGGACAGGGGAAGAGACCCAGTACTTC.